This TCR beta chain was profiled in a study of memory CD4+ T cells and cytomegalovirus serostatus (dated by TCRdb to between 2018 and 2021). Context from the whole study: The cohort comprised roughly 35 healthy Belgian adults, 9 CMV seropositive and about 25 CMV seronegative. The study sequenced CD4+ memory TCRbeta repertoires of a Belgian cohort with known cytomegalovirus serostatus to replicate a published TCR-based CMV serostatus classifier. Results and caveats for the whole study, not just this receptor: Only CD4+CD45RO+ memory cells were sequenced, in contrast to the original study, in which naive and memory CD4+ and CD8+ populations were covered. Of over 150 previously reported CMV-associated TCRbeta sequences, approximately 70 appeared in the CD4+ memory repertoires, each in one to five individuals. The results were read as suggesting that the CMV-associated TCR signature is, for the most part, present in the CD4+ memory repertoire. CMV serostatus prediction reached a median bootstrapped AUC of approximately 0.96 with the original framework and 0.9 to 0.93 with a US-trained random forest. On the Belgian cohort, the classifier built on the original framework reached a median bootstrapped AUC of 0.95, with a 95% CI of 0.76-1.00.

Worth noting for this clone: Its recognized antigen is unknown. No quality values exist for individual bases; no much larger clone is one base distant.

The Quick-DNA Microprep Kit was used to extract genomic DNA from the sorted cells. Amplification of TCRbeta DNA was done with the immunoSEQ hsTCRbeta kit, following the protocol from the manufacturer. An Illumina MiSeq instrument was used to sequence the TCRbeta libraries. Per the source publication's procedure: Once out-of-frame sequences had been removed, approximately 2,000,000 distinct TCRbeta sequences were left, which works out to an average of about 67,000 per individual. Each individual was scored using the number of 164 previously reported CMV-associated TCRbeta sequences that the individual carried and the total number of productive distinct TCRbeta sequences. A beta-binomial model was reimplemented in Python, and scikit-learn random forests with default parameters were trained on US cohort data. On the Belgian cohort, classifier performance was reported as the median AUC, along with percentile confidence intervals, across 10,000 bootstrap iterations. TCRdb carries this immuneACCESS record with in-frame sequences only. Its versions omit some clonotypes, under half of them owing to an unresolved V gene in the studies checked, with the rest unexplained. That table gives V, J and clone size, and the DNA gave D and trimming. The sample table shows under 70,000 clones, and roughly three quarters are seen once. Around 1% of the sample is held by the ten biggest clonotypes.

Single viable CD3+CD4+CD8-CD45RO+ cells were sorted as memory CD4+ T cells on a FACSAria II. CMV serostatus was determined using a Roche Elecsys assay that detects serum IgG against CMV pp150, pp28, p38 and p52. After the samples were thawed, total CD4+ T cells were enriched through positive selection using CD4 magnetic microbeads. The samples came from a different study that was designed specifically to examine the CD4+ T cell memory repertoire. Peripheral blood mononuclear cells were isolated and cryopreserved following standard operating procedures; serum was stored at -80 °C. The staining relied on CD3-PerCP (BW264/56), CD4-APC (RPA-T4), CD45RO-PE (UCHT1) and CD8-Pacific Orange (3B5) antibodies, and Sytox blue was used to exclude non-viable cells. According to the germline V gene, CDR1 reads SGHRS and CDR2 reads YFSETQ. Trimming leaves V shorter by 4 bases and J shorter by 5 bases, with the junction holding 9 bases beyond the gene matches. The CDR3 measures 14 amino acids from cysteine to phenylalanine. Only the CDR3 DNA stays, 42 bases, in frame from base 1.

Material for sequencing was memory CD4+ T cells from blood. This receptor was taken from an adult in good health and CMV-seronegative. Recombination joined TRBV5-1 with TRBJ2-7, and 7 bases in between align with TRBD1. The DNA reads as follows: TGCGCCAGCAGCCGCCAGGGGGAGTTAGACGAGCAGTACTTC. The resulting protein is CASSRQGELDEQYF.